This TCR beta chain was retrieved from a study of blood T cell repertoires in COVID-19. The repertoire was sequenced with immunoSEQ multiplex PCR; TCRdb's copy has only in-frame clones and lacks some. The sample has fewer than 350,000 clones, around nine tenths seen once; the top ten hold approximately 9.8%. CDR1 is SQVTM and CDR2 is ANQGSEA in the germline V gene. The CDR3 runs to 11 residues. The V gene lost 5 bases and the J gene lost 9 bases, with 13 bases spanning the gap. The chain links TRBV29-1 to TRBJ1-2; a possible D gene is TRBD1 (6 bases). The TCR sequence derives from a woman between 35 and 50 years old who had recovered from COVID-19. Material: PBMCs or T cells enriched from blood (not recorded which). CDR3 residues: CSVSDSRRYTF. DNA for the CDR3: TGCAGCGTTTCGGACAGTCGGCGCTACACCTTC.